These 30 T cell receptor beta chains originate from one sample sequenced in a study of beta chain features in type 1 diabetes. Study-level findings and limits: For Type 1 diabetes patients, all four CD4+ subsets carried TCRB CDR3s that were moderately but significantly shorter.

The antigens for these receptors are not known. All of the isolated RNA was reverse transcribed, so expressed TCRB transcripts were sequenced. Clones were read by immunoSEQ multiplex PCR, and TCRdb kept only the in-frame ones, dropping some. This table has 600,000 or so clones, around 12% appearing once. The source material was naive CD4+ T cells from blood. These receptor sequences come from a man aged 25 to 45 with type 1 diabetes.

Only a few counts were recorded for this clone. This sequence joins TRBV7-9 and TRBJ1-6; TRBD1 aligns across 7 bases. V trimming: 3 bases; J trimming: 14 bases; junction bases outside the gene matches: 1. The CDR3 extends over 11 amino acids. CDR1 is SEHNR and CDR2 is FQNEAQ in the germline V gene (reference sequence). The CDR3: CASSLGQTLHF. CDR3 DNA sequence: TGTGCCAGCAGCTTGGGACAGACCCTCCACTTT.

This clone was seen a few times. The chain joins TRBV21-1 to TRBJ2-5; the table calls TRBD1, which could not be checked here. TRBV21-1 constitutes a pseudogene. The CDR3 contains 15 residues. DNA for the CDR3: TGTGCCAGCAGCGATTACGGGACAGGCCGAGAGACCCAGTACTTC. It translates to CASSDYGTGRETQYF.

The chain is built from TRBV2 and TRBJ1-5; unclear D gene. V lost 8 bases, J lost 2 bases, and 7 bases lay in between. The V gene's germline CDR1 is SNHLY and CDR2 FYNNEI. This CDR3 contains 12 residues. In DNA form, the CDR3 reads TGTGCCAGCTCGTACGGCAATCAGCCCCAGCATTTT. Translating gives CASSYGNQPQHF. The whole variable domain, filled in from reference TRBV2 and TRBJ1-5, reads EPEVTQTPSHQVTQMGQEVILRCVPISNHLYFYWYRQILGQKVEFLVSFYNNEISEKSEIFDDQFSVERPDGSNFTLKIRSTKLEDSAMYFCASSYGNQPQHFGDGTRLSIL.

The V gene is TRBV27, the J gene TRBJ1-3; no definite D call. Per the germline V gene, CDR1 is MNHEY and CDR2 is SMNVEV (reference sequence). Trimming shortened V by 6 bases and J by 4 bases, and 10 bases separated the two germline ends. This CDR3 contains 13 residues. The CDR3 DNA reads TGTGCCAGCAGCTCGAGAGAAGGAAACACCATATATTTT. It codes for CASSSREGNTIYF.

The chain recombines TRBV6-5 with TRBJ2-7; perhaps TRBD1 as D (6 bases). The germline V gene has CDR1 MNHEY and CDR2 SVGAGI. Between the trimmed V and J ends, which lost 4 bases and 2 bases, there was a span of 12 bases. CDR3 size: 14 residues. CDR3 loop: CASSSGTLPYEQYF. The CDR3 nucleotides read TGTGCCAGCAGTTCCGGGACACTTCCCTACGAGCAGTACTTC.

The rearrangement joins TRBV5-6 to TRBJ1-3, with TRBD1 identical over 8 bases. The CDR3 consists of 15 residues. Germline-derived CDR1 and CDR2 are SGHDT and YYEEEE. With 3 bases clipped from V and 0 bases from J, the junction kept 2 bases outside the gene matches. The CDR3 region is CASSSTGGSGNTIYF. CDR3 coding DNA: TGTGCCAGCAGCTCAACAGGGGGCTCTGGAAACACCATATATTTT.

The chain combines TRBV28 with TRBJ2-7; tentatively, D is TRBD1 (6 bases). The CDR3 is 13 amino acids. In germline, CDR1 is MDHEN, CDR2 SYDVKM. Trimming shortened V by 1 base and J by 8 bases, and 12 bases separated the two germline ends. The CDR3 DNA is TGTGCCAGCAGTTTATCACAGGGTCCCCAGCAGTACTTC. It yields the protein CASSLSQGPQQYF.

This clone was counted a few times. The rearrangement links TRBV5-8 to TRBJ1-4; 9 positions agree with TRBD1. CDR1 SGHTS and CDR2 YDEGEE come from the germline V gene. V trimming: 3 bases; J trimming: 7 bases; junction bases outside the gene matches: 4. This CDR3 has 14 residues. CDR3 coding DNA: TGTGCCAGCAGCTATGGACAGGGGTCTGAAAAACTGTTTTTT. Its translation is CASSYGQGSEKLFF.

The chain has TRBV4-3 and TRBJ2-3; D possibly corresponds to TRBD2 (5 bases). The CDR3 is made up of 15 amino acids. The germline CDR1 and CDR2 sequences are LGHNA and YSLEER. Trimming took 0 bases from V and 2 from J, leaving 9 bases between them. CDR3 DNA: TGCGCCAGCAGCCAAGAACCTAGCAACACAGATACGCAGTATTTT. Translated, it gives CASSQEPSNTDTQYF.

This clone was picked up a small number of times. The CDR3 region is CATQPGQGLEQYF. The CDR3 DNA sequence: TGTGCCACCCAGCCGGGACAGGGACTCGAGCAGTACTTC. V usage is TRBV19 and J usage is TRBJ2-7; TRBD1 matches 9 bases. Germline assignment: CDR1 LNHDA and CDR2 SQIVND (reference sequence). J was trimmed by 6 bases and V by 10 bases; bases with no gene match: 10. This CDR3 is 13 amino acids long.

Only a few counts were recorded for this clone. In DNA form, the CDR3 reads TGTGCCAGCAGCTTGGGACTAGCGGGAGGGGAGTACTTC. Protein product: CASSLGLAGGEYF. The chain uses TRBV7-9 and TRBJ2-7; 16 bases line up with TRBD2. Trimming at V came to 3 bases and at J to 11 bases, leaving 1 base not matched to a gene. Germline CDR1 SEHNR, CDR2 FQNEAQ (reference sequence). The CDR3 consists of 13 residues. The full variable domain, in which reference TRBV7-9 and TRBJ2-7 provide the parts outside the CDR3, is DTGVSQNPRHKITKRGQNVTFRCDPISEHNRLYWYRQTLGQGPEFLTYFQNEAQLEKSRLLSDRFSAERPKGSFSTLEIQRTEQGDSAMYLCASSLGLAGGEYFGPGTRLTVT.

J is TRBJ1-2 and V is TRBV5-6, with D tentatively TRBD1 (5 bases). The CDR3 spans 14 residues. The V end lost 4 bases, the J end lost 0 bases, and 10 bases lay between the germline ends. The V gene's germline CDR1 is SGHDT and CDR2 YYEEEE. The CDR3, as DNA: TGTGCCAGCAGCCCGACGGGGGCTAACTATGGCTACACCTTC. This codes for CASSPTGANYGYTF.

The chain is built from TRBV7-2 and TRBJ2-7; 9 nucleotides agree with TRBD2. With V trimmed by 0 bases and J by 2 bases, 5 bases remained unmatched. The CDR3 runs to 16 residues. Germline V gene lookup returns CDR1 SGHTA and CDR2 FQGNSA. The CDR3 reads CASSLATTSGPYEQYF. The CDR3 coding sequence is TGTGCCAGCAGCTTAGCGACGACTAGCGGTCCCTACGAGCAGTACTTC.

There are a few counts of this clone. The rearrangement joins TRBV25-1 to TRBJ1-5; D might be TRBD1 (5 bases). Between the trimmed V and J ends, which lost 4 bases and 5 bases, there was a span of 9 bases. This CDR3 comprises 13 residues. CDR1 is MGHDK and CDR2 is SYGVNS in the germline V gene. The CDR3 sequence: CASSVGGDQPQHF. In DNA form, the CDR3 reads TGTGCCAGCAGTGTCGGGGGTGATCAGCCCCAGCATTTT. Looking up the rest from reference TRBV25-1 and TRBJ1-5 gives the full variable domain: EADIYQTPRYLVIGTGKKITLECSQTMGHDKMYWYQQDPGMELHLIHYSYGVNSTEKGDLSSESTVSRIRTEHFPLTLESARPSHTSQYLCASSVGGDQPQHFGDGTRLSIL.

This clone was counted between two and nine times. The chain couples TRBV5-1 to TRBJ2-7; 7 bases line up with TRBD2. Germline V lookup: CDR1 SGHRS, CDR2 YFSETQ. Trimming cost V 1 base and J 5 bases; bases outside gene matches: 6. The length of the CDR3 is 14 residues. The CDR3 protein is CASSLWEGGNEQYF. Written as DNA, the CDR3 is TGCGCCAGCAGCTTGTGGGAGGGAGGCAACGAGCAGTACTTC.

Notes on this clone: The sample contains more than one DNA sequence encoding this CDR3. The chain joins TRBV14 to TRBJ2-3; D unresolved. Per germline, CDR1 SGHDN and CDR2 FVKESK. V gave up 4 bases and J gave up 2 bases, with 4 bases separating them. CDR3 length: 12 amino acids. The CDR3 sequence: CASSPYTDTQYF. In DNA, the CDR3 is TGTGCCAGCAGCCCATACACAGATACGCAGTATTTT.

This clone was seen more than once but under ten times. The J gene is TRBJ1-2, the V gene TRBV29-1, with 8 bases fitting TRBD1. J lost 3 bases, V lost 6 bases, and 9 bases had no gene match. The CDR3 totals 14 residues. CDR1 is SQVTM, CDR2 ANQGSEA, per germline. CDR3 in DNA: TGCAGCGTCGAGGGAAACAGGGGGGACTATGGCTACACCTTC. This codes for CSVEGNRGDYGYTF.

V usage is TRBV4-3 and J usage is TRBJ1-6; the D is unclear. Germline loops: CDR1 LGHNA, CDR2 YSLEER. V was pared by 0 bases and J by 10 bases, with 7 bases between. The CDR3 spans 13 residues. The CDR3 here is CASSQEGLSPLHF. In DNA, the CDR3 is TGCGCCAGCAGCCAAGAAGGCTTATCACCCCTCCACTTT.

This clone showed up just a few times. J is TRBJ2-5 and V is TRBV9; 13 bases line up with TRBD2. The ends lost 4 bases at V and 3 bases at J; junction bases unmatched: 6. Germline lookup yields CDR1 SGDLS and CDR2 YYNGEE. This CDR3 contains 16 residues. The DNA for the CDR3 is TGTGCCAGCAGCCGACTAGCGGGGGGCTTAGAAGAGACCCAGTACTTC. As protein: CASSRLAGGLEETQYF.

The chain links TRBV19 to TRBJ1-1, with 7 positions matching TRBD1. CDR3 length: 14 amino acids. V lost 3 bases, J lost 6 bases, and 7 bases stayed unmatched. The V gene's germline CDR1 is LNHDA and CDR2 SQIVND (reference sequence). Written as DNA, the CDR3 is TGTGCCAGTAGTATCCCCCACAGGGGTCCTGAAGCTTTCTTT. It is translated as CASSIPHRGPEAFF.

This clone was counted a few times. For the CDR3, the DNA is TGTGCCAGCAGCTTAGCGACCGGGGGGAATGGCTACACCTTC. This translates into CASSLATGGNGYTF. The chain joins TRBV7-9 to TRBJ1-2, with D possibly matching TRBD1 (5 bases). Trimming pared 0 bases from V and 6 bases from J, leaving 11 bases between. CDR3 size: 14 residues. Germline loops: CDR1 SEHNR, CDR2 FQNEAQ (reference sequence).

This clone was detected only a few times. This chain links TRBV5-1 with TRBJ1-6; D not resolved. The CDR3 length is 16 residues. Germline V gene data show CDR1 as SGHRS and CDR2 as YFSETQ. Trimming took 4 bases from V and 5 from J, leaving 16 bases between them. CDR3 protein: CASSGRVWGNNSPLHF. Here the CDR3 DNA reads TGCGCCAGCAGCGGCCGGGTGTGGGGAAATAATTCACCCCTCCACTTT.

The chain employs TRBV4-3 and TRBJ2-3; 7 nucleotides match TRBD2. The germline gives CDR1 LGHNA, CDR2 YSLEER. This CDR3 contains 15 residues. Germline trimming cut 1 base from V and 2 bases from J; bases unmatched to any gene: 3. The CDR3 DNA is TGCGCCAGCAGCCAAGGGACTAGTCTCACAGATACGCAGTATTTT. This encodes CASSQGTSLTDTQYF.

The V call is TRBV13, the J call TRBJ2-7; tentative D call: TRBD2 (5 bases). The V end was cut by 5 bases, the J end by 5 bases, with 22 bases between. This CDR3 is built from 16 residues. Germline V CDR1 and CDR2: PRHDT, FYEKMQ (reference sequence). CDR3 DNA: TGTGCCAGCAGCCCCCGAGAGGGCCTCGCTTTGAACGAGCAGTACTTC. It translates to CASSPREGLALNEQYF.

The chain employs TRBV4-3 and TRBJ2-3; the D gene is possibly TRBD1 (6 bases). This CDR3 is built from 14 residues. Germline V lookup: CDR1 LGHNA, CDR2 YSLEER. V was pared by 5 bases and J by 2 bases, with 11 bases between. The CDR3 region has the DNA TGCGCCAGCAGCTCCAGGGGAGCCACAGATACGCAGTATTTT. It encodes CASSSRGATDTQYF.

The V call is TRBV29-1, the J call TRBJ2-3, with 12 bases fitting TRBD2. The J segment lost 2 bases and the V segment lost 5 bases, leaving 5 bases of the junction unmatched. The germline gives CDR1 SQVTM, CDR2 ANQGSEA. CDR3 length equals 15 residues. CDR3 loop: CSVSTSGGITDTQYF. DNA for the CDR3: TGCAGCGTTTCCACTAGCGGGGGGATCACAGATACGCAGTATTTT.

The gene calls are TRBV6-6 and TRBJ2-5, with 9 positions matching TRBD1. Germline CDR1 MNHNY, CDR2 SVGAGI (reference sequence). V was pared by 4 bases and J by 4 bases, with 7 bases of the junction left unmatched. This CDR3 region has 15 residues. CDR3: CASSSASDRGETQYF. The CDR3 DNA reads TGTGCCAGCAGTTCGGCCTCGGACAGGGGAGAGACCCAGTACTTC.

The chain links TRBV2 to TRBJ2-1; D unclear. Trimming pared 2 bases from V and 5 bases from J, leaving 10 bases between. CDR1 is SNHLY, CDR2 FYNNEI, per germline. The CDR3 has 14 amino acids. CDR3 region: CASSELAANNEQFF. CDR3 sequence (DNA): TGTGCCAGCAGTGAACTGGCAGCCAACAATGAGCAGTTCTTC.

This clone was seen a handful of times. For the CDR3, the DNA is TGCGCCAGCAGCTTGGGGCCGGGACAGGCAGATACGCAGTATTTT. Translating gives CASSLGPGQADTQYF. This chain links TRBV5-1 with TRBJ2-3; 8 bases line up with TRBD1. The CDR3 spans 15 residues. CDR1 is SGHRS, CDR2 YFSETQ, per germline. Unmatched junction bases numbered 4, after V lost 0 bases and J lost 4 bases.

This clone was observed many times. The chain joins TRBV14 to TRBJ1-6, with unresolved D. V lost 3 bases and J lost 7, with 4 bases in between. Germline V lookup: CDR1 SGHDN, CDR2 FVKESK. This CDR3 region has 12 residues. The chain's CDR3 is CASSHSNSPLHF. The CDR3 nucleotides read TGTGCCAGCAGCCACTCGAATTCACCCCTCCACTTT. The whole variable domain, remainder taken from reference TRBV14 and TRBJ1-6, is EAGVTQFPSHSVIEKGQTVTLRCDPISGHDNLYWYRRVMGKEIKFLLHFVKESKQDESGMPNNRFLAERTGGTYSTLKVQPAELEDSGVYFCASSHSNSPLHFGNGTRLTVT.